This T cell receptor (beta chain) was sequenced for a study of blood T cell repertoires in COVID-19. The table came from immunoSEQ multiplex PCR; TCRdb's copy has only in-frame clones and leaves some out. This table has approximately 220,000 clones, roughly 84% appearing once. This clone was observed once. With 8 bases removed from V and 1 base from J, the gap between germline ends came to 9 bases. CDR3 length: 13 amino acids. Per germline, CDR1 LNHDA and CDR2 SQIVND (reference sequence). Input material: peripheral blood. The J gene is TRBJ1-5, the V gene TRBV19; D is possibly TRBD1 (5 bases). The clonotype originates from a man aged 50 or older who had recovered from COVID-19. The CDR3 reads CASARESNQPQHF. Written as DNA, the CDR3 is TGTGCCAGTGCCAGGGAAAGCAATCAGCCCCAGCATTTT. Full variable domain (outside the CDR3, taken from reference TRBV19 and TRBJ1-5): DGGITQSPKYLFRKEGQNVTLSCEQNLNHDAMYWYRQDPGQGLRLIYYSQIVNDFQKGDIAEGYSVSREKKESFPLTVTSAQKNPTAFYLCASARESNQPQHFGDGTRLSIL.